This record looks at one TCR beta chain sequence and its context. These data are taken from a study of shared T cell receptors in the human thymus. Germline CDR1 reads MDHEN; CDR2 reads SYDVKM. This CDR3 has 18 amino acids. The trim removed 5 bases at V and 0 bases at J, leaving 16 bases unmatched. Here immunoSEQ multiplex PCR was the method, and the copy in TCRdb shows in-frame clones only, minus some. The sample holds almost 550,000 clones, around 78% seen once. These data are also associated with another study on human thymus T cells.

The rearrangement joins TRBV28 to TRBJ2-7, with TRBD2 identical over 7 bases. The TCR originated in a boy in the first two years of life with a congenital heart defect. Sequencing was done on a sample of thymocytes. The CDR3 DNA is TGTGCCAGCAGTGCGTCGAAGCTAGCGGCCCTGAGCTCCTACGAGCAGTACTTC. Residues: CASSASKLAALSSYEQYF.